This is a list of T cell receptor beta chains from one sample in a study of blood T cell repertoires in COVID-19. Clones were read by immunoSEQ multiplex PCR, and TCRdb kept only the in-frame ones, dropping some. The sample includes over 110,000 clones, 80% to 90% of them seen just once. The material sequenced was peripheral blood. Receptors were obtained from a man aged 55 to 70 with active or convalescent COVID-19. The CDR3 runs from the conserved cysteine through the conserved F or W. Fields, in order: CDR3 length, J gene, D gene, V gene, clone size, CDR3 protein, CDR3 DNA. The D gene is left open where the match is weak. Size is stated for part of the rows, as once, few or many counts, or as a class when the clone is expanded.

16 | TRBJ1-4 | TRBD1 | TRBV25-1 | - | CASGQAHSSTNEKLFF | TGTGCCAGTGGACAGGCCCACTCCTCAACTAATGAAAAACTGTTTTTT
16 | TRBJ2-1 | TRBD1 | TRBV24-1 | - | CATSDRDRRPGDEQFF | TGTGCCACCAGTGATCGGGACAGGAGGCCGGGGGATGAGCAGTTCTTC
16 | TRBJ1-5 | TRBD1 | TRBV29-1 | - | CSVSTSGTGVNQPQHF | TGCAGCGTTTCCACATCCGGGACAGGGGTCAATCAGCCCCAGCATTTT
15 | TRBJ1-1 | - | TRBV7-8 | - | CASSLRWGLNTEAFF | TGTGCCAGCAGCTTAAGGTGGGGCTTGAACACTGAAGCTTTCTTT
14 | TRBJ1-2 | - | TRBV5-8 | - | CASSLRGGGYGYTF | TGTGCCAGCAGCTTGAGAGGGGGAGGGTATGGCTACACCTTC
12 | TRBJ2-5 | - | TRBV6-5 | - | CASRQGGETQYF | TGTGCCAGCAGGCAGGGTGGGGAGACCCAGTACTTC
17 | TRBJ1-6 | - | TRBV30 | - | CAWSTGTASSYNSPLHF | TGTGCCTGGAGTACAGGGACGGCGAGCTCCTATAATTCACCCCTCCACTTT
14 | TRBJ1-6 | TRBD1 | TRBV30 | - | CAWSEGQGNSPLHF | TGTGCCTGGAGTGAGGGACAGGGGAATTCACCCCTCCACTTT
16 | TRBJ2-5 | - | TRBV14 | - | CASSLLYFQGQETQYF | TGTGCCAGCAGCCTCTTGTATTTCCAGGGGCAAGAGACCCAGTACTTC
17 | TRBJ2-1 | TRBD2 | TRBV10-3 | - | CAISDRASGAPYNEQFF | TGTGCCATCAGTGATAGGGCTAGCGGAGCCCCCTACAATGAGCAGTTCTTC
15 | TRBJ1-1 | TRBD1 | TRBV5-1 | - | CASSLVPGGNNEAFF | TGCGCCAGCAGCTTGGTGCCAGGGGGCAACAATGAAGCTTTCTTT
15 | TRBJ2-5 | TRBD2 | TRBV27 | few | CASSPLLATLETQYF | TGTGCCAGCAGTCCATTACTAGCGACCCTAGAGACCCAGTACTTC
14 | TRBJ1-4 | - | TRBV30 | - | CAWSRTQTNEKLFF | TGTGCCTGGAGTCGGACTCAGACTAATGAAAAACTGTTTTTT
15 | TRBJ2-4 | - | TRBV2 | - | CASSERGATKNIQYF | TGTGCCAGCAGTGAGAGAGGTGCCACCAAAAACATTCAGTACTTC
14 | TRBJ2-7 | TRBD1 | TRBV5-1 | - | CASSTADRGDEQYF | TGCGCCAGCAGCACGGCGGACAGGGGGGACGAGCAGTACTTC
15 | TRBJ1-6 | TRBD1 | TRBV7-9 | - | CASSSGQGYNSPLHF | TGTGCCAGCAGCTCTGGACAGGGCTATAATTCACCCCTCCACTTT
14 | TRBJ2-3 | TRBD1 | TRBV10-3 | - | CAISGQGASDTQYF | TGTGCCATCAGTGGACAGGGGGCATCAGATACGCAGTATTTT
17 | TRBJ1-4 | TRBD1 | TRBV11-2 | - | CASSLDQGADLFEKLFF | TGTGCCAGCAGCTTAGATCAGGGGGCCGACCTCTTTGAAAAACTGTTTTTT
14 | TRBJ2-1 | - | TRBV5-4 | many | CASSLTGSYNEQFF | TGTGCCAGCAGCTTGACGGGGTCCTACAATGAGCAGTTCTTC
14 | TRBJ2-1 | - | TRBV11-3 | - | CASSLTQGSGEQFF | TGTGCCAGCAGCTTAACCCAAGGGAGTGGTGAGCAGTTCTTC
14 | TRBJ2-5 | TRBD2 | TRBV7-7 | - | CASSYSGSGETQYF | TGTGCCAGCAGCTATAGCGGGAGCGGGGAGACCCAGTACTTC
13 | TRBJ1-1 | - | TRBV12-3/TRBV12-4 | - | CASSAGRNTEAFF | TGTGCCAGCAGTGCCGGGAGGAACACTGAAGCTTTCTTT
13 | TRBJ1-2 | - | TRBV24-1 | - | CATSDFTGRGYTF | TGTGCCACCAGTGATTTCACAGGGAGAGGCTACACCTTC
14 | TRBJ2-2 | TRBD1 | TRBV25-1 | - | CASSGSGGSGELFF | TGTGCCAGCAGTGGCTCAGGGGGCTCCGGGGAGCTGTTTTTT
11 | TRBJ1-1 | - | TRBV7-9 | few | CASSGVTEAFF | TGTGCCAGCAGCGGAGTCACTGAAGCTTTCTTT
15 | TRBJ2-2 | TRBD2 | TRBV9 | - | CASSGRTSPAGELFF | TGTGCCAGCAGCGGACGGACTAGCCCGGCCGGGGAGCTGTTTTTT
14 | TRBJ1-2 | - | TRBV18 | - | CASSPGGNNYGYTF | TGTGCCAGCTCACCCGGGGGAAACAACTATGGCTACACCTTC
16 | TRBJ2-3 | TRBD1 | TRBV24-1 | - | CATSDRQGASLDTQYF | TGTGCCACCAGTGATCGACAGGGGGCTTCATTGGATACGCAGTATTTT
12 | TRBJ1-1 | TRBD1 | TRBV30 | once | CAWSVQQGAAFF | TGTGCCTGGAGTGTACAACAGGGGGCTGCTTTCTTT
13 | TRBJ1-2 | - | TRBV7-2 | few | CASSLGDSDGYTF | TGTGCCAGCAGCTTAGGGGACTCGGATGGCTACACCTTC
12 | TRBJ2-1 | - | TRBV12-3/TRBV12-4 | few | CASSLARGEQFF | TGTGCCAGCAGTTTAGCCCGGGGTGAGCAGTTCTTC
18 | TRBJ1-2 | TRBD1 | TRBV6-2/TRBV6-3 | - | CASSSPNTGTVFYYGYTF | TGTGCCAGCAGTTCTCCAAACACCGGGACAGTATTCTACTATGGCTACACCTTC
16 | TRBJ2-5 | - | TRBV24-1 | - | CATSEVIAASRETQYF | TGTGCCACCAGTGAGGTAATAGCGGCGAGTAGGGAGACCCAGTACTTC
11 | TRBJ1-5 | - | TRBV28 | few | CASSLKQPQHF | TGTGCCAGCAGCCTAAAACAGCCCCAGCATTTT
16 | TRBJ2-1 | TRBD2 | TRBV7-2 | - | CASSLELAGPNNEQFF | TGTGCCAGCAGCTTAGAACTAGCGGGACCAAACAATGAGCAGTTCTTC
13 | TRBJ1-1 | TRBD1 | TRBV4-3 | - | CASSPNRGRVAFF | TGCGCCAGCAGCCCGAACAGGGGGCGGGTAGCTTTCTTT
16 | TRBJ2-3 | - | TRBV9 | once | CASSVFSSASTDTQYF | TGTGCCAGCAGCGTATTTAGTAGTGCTAGCACAGATACGCAGTATTTT
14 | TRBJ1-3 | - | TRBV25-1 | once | CASSRGGRGNTIYF | TGTGCCAGCAGTCGAGGTGGGAGGGGTAACACCATATATTTT
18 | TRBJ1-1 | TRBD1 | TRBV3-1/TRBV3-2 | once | CASSQGPGTGATNTEAFF | TGTGCCAGCAGCCAGGGTCCCGGGACAGGGGCCACGAACACTGAAGCTTTCTTT
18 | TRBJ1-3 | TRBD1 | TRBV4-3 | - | CASSQDGGQGHSGNTIYF | TGCGCCAGCAGCCAAGATGGAGGACAGGGCCACTCTGGAAACACCATATATTTT
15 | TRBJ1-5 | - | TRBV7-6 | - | CASSLGAGRNQPQHF | TGTGCCAGCAGCTTAGGTGCGGGCCGGAATCAGCCCCAGCATTTT
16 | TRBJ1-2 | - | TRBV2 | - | CASKRGQPGANYGYTF | TGTGCCAGCAAGCGGGGCCAGCCAGGAGCTAACTATGGCTACACCTTC
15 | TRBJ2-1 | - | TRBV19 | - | CASRRFFSSYNEQFF | TGTGCCAGTAGGAGGTTTTTTAGCTCCTACAATGAGCAGTTCTTC
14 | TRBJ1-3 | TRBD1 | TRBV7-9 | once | CASSATGAGNTIYF | TGTGCCAGCAGCGCGACAGGGGCTGGAAACACCATATATTTT
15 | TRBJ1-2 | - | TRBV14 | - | CASSQVPGWNYGYTF | TGTGCCAGCAGCCAAGTACCAGGTTGGAACTATGGCTACACCTTC
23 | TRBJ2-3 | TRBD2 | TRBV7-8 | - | CASSHPGLRLGVSGSGDTDTQYF | TGTGCCAGCAGCCACCCCGGGCTCCGCCTTGGGGTTAGCGGGAGTGGGGACACAGATACGCAGTATTTT
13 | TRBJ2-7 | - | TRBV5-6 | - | CASSSTVAYEQYF | TGTGCCAGCAGCTCAACAGTGGCCTACGAGCAGTACTTC
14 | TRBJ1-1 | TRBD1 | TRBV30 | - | CAWNRDRVGTEAFF | TGTGCCTGGAACCGGGACAGGGTGGGCACTGAAGCTTTCTTT